This T cell receptor beta chain was retrieved from a study of breast tumors, draining lymph nodes, adjacent tissues. MiXCR was run by TCRdb on the multiplex PCR reads, yielding one entry per CDR3 protein. Of 150,000 to 200,000 distinct CDR3 sequences in the sample, roughly a third were seen once. The lymph nodes were axillary draining lymph nodes from breast cancer patients. Broader study findings: Findings are consistent with lymph node origin and intratumoral expansion of most tumor T cells.

The sample holds many counts of this clonotype. No antigen is known for it. The CDR3 has 13 amino acids. Germline loops: CDR1 MNHEY, CDR2 SVGAGI. Trimming shortened V by 2 bases and J by 5 bases, and 6 bases separated the two germline ends. The gene calls are TRBV6-5 and TRBJ2-2; D is uncertain. The sample was axillary lymph node tissue. This clonotype was sampled from a female donor with breast cancer. Some clones in this sample may be carry-over from other donors' samples. CDR3 nucleotides: TGTGCCAGCAGTTACGTGGGGACCGGGGAGCTGTTTTTT. Its translation is CASSYVGTGELFF.